This paragraph covers one TCR beta chain sequence. Its cognate antigen is unknown. The sample belongs to a study of T cell clonotyping in hematopoietic cell transplantation. Study-wide findings and caveats: At the given depth, recipient repertoires were over 95% de novo clonotypes.

TCRdb keeps only in-frame clones here, not all; method: immunoSEQ multiplex PCR. This table holds 9,500 to 11,000 clones, approximately 77% found once. The V end lost 2 bases, the J end lost 2 bases, and 8 bases lay between the germline ends. This CDR3 has 14 residues. The germline CDR1 and CDR2 sequences are MRHNA and SNTAGT. The sequences come from PBMCs, collected 30 days after allogeneic stem cell transplant. This clonotype was obtained from a female patient in her forties who had an allogeneic stem cell transplant from a related donor, so T cells may come from the graft donor. Some clones in this sample may be carry-over from other donors' samples. The V and J genes are TRBV6-4 and TRBJ2-3; D is undetermined. The CDR3 DNA follows: TGTGCCAGCAGTGACAGGGTTGACACAGATACGCAGTATTTT. Its protein is CASSDRVDTDTQYF.